This record covers a single T cell receptor (beta chain). This sample's time point: blood 2 weeks post-SBRT. Treatment given: 15 Gy SBRT to primary tumor, nephrectomy 4 weeks later. The source of the sample is a study of radiation and T cells in renal cell carcinoma. Using immunoSEQ multiplex PCR, the repertoire was profiled, and TCRdb retains in-frame clones only, with some absent. The sample has about 130,000 clones; 88% are singletons. This CDR3 has 14 amino acids. Germline V lookup: CDR1 SGHDT, CDR2 YYEEEE. V was pared by 1 base and J by 4 bases, with 11 bases between. This TCR derives from a woman aged 70-85 years with renal cell carcinoma. This chain links TRBV5-6 with TRBJ1-1; D uncertain. This sample comprised blood, obtained from a patient whose treatment included radiotherapy and nephrectomy. The DNA for the CDR3 is TGTGCCAGCAGCTTGTCGGGGTATTTCACTGAAGCTTTCTTT. Its protein product is CASSLSGYFTEAFF.